The 10 T cell receptor beta chains below come from one sample, sequenced in a study of cytomegalovirus exposure and HLA in healthy donors. Primers for the PCR totalled 60 Vbeta and 13 Jbeta. The table came from immunoSEQ multiplex PCR; TCRdb's copy has only in-frame clones and leaves some out. The sample holds about 130,000 clones, over 70% seen once. Input material: PBMCs. Every receptor here comes from a woman between 40 and 55 years old in good health and CMV-seronegative.

V and J are TRBV25-1 and TRBJ2-3; 13 bases fit TRBD2. CDR3 length: 17 residues. The germline V gene encodes CDR1 MGHDK and CDR2 SYGVNS. The J segment lost 0 bases and the V segment lost 8 bases, leaving 8 bases of the junction unmatched. DNA of the CDR3: TGTGCCAGCGCTGGACTAGCGGGAGTCGTTAGCACAGATACGCAGTATTTT. Protein: CASAGLAGVVSTDTQYF.

The chain combines TRBV6-6 with TRBJ1-5, with TRBD1 matching over 9 bases. V dropped 6 bases and J dropped 6; count of bases not matched to a gene: 6. This CDR3 has 14 amino acids. CDR1 and CDR2 (germline): MNHNY, SVGAGI (reference sequence). Here the CDR3 reads CASRDTGGGQPQHF. CDR3 DNA sequence: TGTGCCAGCAGGGATACAGGGGGCGGTCAGCCCCAGCATTTT.

The chain carries TRBV27 and TRBJ2-1; 10 bases align to TRBD2. J was trimmed by 6 bases and V by 5 bases; bases with no gene match: 10. CDR1 is MNHEY, CDR2 SMNVEV, per germline (reference sequence). The CDR3 sequence is 16 residues long. The CDR3 DNA reads TGTGCCAGCAGTGCGCCGGGACTAGCGTATACCAATGAGCAGTTCTTC. This translates into CASSAPGLAYTNEQFF.

V is TRBV19 and J is TRBJ2-5; D remains ambiguous. CDR1 and CDR2 (germline): LNHDA, SQIVND (reference sequence). V gave up 7 bases and J gave up 1 base, with 10 bases separating them. The CDR3 is made up of 13 amino acids. The CDR3 is CASTSPLQETQYF. CDR3 in DNA: TGTGCCAGTACCTCCCCCCTCCAAGAGACCCAGTACTTC.

As concerns this clone: The junction shows a germline mismatch at one end, possibly a read error. The chain carries TRBV6-5 and TRBJ2-1; the match to TRBD1 covers 9 bases. This CDR3 comprises 15 residues. Germline CDR1 is MNHEY and CDR2 is SVGAGI. CDR3 coding DNA: TGTGCCAGCAGTGCGCCCGGGACAGGGTACACTGAGCAGTTCTTC. Its translation is CASSAPGTGYTEQFF.

The chain couples TRBV5-6 to TRBJ2-7, with TRBD1 identical over 7 bases. The germline V gene has CDR1 SGHDT and CDR2 YYEEEE. The CDR3 totals 14 residues. Losses at the gene ends were 3 bases for V and 4 bases for J; bases not matched to a gene: 7. The CDR3 bases are TGTGCCAGCAGCTCAACCCTGACAGGGTACGAGCAGTACTTC. It is translated as CASSSTLTGYEQYF.

The rearrangement uses TRBV28 and TRBJ2-6, with D maybe TRBD2 (6 bases). The germline V and J ends were trimmed by 3 bases and 0 bases, with 12 bases remaining between them. CDR3 length: 17 residues. The germline CDR1 and CDR2 sequences are MDHEN and SYDVKM. The CDR3 DNA reads TGTGCCAGCAGTTTTCGGGGCGGGGACTCTGGGGCCAACGTCCTGACTTTC. It encodes CASSFRGGDSGANVLTF.

This chain links TRBV19 with TRBJ2-5, with 10 bases matching TRBD1. The trim removed 7 bases at V and 6 bases at J, leaving 8 bases unmatched. There are 14 residues in the CDR3. Germline V gene sequence: CDR1 LNHDA, CDR2 SQIVND (reference sequence). The CDR3 here is CASTMGQGFKTQYF. The CDR3 DNA is TGTGCCAGTACCATGGGACAGGGGTTCAAGACCCAGTACTTC.

The chain employs TRBV7-3 and TRBJ2-3; D not certain. V shed 2 bases and J shed 0 bases, with 9 bases lying between them. Germline V gives CDR1 SGHTA, CDR2 FQGTGA. CDR3 length: 15 residues. The CDR3 spells CASSLGASSTDTQYF. For the CDR3, the DNA is TGTGCCAGCAGCTTAGGAGCCTCTAGCACAGATACGCAGTATTTT.

This clone was counted once. The chain joins TRBV4-2 to TRBJ1-2, with 8 bases fitting TRBD1. Germline CDR1 LGHNA, CDR2 YNFKEQ. Trimming removed 2 bases from V and 4 bases from J; junction bases left unmatched: 6. The CDR3 is 15 residues long. This CDR3 is CASSQSDRGGYGYTF. Here the CDR3 DNA reads TGTGCCAGCAGCCAATCTGACAGGGGCGGCTATGGCTACACCTTC.